The clone carrying this T cell receptor (beta chain) was seen just once. Its target is not known. The germline CDR1 and CDR2 sequences are SGHTA and FQGNSA. The CDR3 is made up of 14 amino acids. With 3 bases removed from V and 4 bases from J, the gap between germline ends came to 12 bases. This specimen belongs to a study of STAT5B mutations in CD4+ large granular lymphocyte leukemia. The assay was run at survey level. The table came from immunoSEQ multiplex PCR; TCRdb's copy has only in-frame clones and leaves some out. Of 25,000 to 35,000 clones in the sample, 65% to 85% were seen once. Study observations and caveats: Without HLA matching, higher CD4+ than CD8+ T-LGLL clonality could reflect small sample size.

The sequenced material came from CD4+ T cells from blood buffy coats. This TCR came from a human donor in good health. The rearrangement links TRBV7-2 to TRBJ1-2; D may be TRBD1 (6 bases). CDR3 sequence: CASSLQGRGYGYTF. The CDR3 bases are TGTGCCAGCAGCTTGCAGGGGCGCGGCTATGGCTACACCTTC. The full variable domain, rest sourced from reference TRBV7-2 and TRBJ1-2, is GAGVSQSPSNKVTEKGKDVELRCDPISGHTALYWYRQSLGQGLEFLIYFQGNSAPDKSGLPSDRFSAERTGGSVSTLTIQRTQQEDSAVYLCASSLQGRGYGYTFGSGTRLTVV.